This TCR beta chain was observed in a study of Graves' ophthalmopathy and Graves' hyperthyroidism. Whole-study results and caveats: The model predicted ophthalmopathy progression with around 69% sensitivity and under 75% specificity.

Pregnant or lactating patients and those with other autoimmune diseases or uncontrolled infections were excluded. For repertoire sequencing, the TCR beta CDR3 regions were amplified from RNA transcripts. HTBI primers served in a first-round RT-PCR, which a second-round multiplex PCR followed. TCRdb analysed the multiplex PCR reads with MiXCR anew, one entry per CDR3 protein. The data hold around 1.1 million distinct CDR3 sequences, with 36% observed a single time. This clonotype was recorded many times. Antigen unknown. Germline assignment: CDR1 LNHDA and CDR2 SQIVND (reference sequence). This CDR3 has 14 residues. The V end lost 5 bases, the J end lost 3 bases, and 11 bases lay between the germline ends.

Sequenced material: peripheral blood or thyroid tissue (not recorded which). The chain has TRBV19 and TRBJ1-5; TRBD1 might be the D (6 bases). The TCR sequence derives from an adult man with Graves' hyperthyroidism. The CDR3 DNA is TGTGCCAGTAGTTTCGCAGGGGACAATCAGCCCCAGCATTTT. Amino acids: CASSFAGDNQPQHF.